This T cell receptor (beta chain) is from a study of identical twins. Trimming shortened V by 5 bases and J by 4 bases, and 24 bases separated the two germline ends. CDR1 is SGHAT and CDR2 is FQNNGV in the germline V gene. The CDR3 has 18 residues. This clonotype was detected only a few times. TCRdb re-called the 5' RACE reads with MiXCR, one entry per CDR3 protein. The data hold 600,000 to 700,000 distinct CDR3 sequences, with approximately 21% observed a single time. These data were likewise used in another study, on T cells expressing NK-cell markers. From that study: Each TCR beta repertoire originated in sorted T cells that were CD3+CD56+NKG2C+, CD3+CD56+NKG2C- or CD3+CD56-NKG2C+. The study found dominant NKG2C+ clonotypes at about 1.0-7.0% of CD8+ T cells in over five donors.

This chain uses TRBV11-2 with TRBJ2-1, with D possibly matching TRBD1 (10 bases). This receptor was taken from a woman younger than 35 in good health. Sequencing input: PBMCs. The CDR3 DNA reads TGTGCCAGCAGCCCCATATTCCTAGCGGGACAGGGGTACAATGAGCAGTTCTTC. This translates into CASSPIFLAGQGYNEQFF.